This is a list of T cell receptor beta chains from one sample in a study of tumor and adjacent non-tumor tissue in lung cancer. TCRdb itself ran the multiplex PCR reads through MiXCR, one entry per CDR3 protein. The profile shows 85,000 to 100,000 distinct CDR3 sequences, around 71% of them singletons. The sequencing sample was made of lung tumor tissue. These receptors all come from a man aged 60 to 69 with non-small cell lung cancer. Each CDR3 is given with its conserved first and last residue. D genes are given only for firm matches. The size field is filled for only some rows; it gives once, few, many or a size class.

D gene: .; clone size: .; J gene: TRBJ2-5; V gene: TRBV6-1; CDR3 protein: CASSPDSRIQYF; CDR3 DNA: TGTGCCAGTAGTCCCGACTCCCGGATCCAGTACTTC
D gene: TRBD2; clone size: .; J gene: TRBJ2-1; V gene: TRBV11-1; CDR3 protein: CVSFRSGETGEQFF; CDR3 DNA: TGTGTCAGCTTTAGAAGCGGGGAGACGGGTGAGCAGTTTTTC
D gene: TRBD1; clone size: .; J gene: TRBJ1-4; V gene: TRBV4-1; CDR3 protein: CASSRLGQGYGAKLFF; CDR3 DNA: TGCGCCAGTAGCCGCCTAGGACAGGGGTACGGCGCAAAACTGTTTTTT
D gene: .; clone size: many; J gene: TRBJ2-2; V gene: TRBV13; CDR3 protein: CASSKFPGAAGTGELFF; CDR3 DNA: TGTGCCAGCAGCAAATTCCCCGGGGCGGCCGGCACCGGGGAGCTGTTTTTT
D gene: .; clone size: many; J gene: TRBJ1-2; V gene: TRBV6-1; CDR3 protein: CASTRHSYGYTF; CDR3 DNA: TGTGCCAGCACGCGGCATTCCTATGGCTACACCTTC
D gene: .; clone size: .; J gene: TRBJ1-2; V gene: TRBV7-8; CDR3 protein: CARSIGGAHGYTF; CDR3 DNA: TGTGCCAGAAGTATTGGCGGGGCCCATGGCTACACATTC
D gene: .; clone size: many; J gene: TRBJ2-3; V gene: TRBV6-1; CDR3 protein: CASSTQTSRSTDTQYF; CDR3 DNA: TGTGCCAGCAGTACTCAGACTAGTCGGAGCACAGATACGCAGTATTTT
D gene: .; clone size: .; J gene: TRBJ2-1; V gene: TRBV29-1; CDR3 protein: CSVEDGISFSRVYNEQFF; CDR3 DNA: TGCAGCGTTGAAGATGGGATCTCATTCAGCCGGGTCTACAATGAGCAGTTCTTC
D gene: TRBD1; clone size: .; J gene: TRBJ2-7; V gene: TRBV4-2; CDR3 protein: CGSSQDQGVNFYEQYF; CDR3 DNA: TGCGGCAGCAGCCAAGATCAGGGGGTTAACTTCTACGAGCAGTACTTC
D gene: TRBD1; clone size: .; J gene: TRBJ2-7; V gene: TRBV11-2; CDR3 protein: CANGSPRDRAWEQYF; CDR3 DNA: TGTGCCAACGGCTCTCCGCGGGACAGGGCTTGGGAGCAGTACTTC
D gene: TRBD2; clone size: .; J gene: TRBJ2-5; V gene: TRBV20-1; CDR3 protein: CSARDLTSGHDHLGETQYF; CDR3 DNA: TGCAGTGCTAGAGATTTGACTAGCGGCCACGATCACCTGGGGGAGACCCAGTACTTC
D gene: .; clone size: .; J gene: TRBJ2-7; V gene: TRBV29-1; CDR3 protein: CGVNPPTREQYF; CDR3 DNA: TGCGGCGTCAACCCCCCTACGAGAGAGCAATACTTC
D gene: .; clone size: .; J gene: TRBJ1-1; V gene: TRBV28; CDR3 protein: CASSYSGLNSEAFF; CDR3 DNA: TGTGCCAGCAGTTATTCGGGCCTGAACTCTGAAGCTTTCTTT
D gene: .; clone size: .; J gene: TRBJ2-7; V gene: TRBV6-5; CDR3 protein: CTSSTDWGYEQYF; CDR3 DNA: TGTACCAGCAGCACGGACTGGGGCTACGAGCAGTACTTC
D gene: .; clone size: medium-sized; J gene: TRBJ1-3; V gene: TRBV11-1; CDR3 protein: CASSLEDSGNTIYF; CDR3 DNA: TGTGCCAGCAGCTTAGAGGACTCTGGAAACACCATATATTTT
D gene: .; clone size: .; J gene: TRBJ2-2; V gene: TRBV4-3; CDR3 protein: CASSQVLIWGLDTGGLFF; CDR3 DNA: TGCGCCAGCAGCCAAGTATTAATATGGGGGCTGGACACCGGGGGGCTGTTTTTT
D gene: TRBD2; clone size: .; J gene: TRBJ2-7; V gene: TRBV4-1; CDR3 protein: CASSQNRGVYYEQYF; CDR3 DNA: TGTGCCAGCAGCCAAAATCGGGGGGTCTACTACGAGCAGTACTTC
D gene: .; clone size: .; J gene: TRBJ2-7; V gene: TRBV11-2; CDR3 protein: CTSSLVLGHGGYEQYF; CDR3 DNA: TGTACCAGCAGCTTAGTCCTCGGACATGGGGGCTACGAGCAGTACTTC
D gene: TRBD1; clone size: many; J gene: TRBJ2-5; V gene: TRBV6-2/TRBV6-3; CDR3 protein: CASSPGGETQYF; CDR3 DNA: TGTGCCAGCAGCCCAGGGGGAGAGACCCAGTACTTC
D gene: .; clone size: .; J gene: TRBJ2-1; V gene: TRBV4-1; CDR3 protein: CASSQELAVYNEQFF; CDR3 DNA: TGCGCCAGTAGCCAAGAACTAGCAGTCTACAATGAGCAGTTCTTC
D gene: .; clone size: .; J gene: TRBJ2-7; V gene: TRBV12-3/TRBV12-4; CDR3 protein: CASSLWADRGEQYF; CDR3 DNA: TGTGCCAGCAGTTTATGGGCGGATAGAGGCGAGCAGTACTTC
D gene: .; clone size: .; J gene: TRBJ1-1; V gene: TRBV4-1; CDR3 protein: CASNQYEGGTEAFF; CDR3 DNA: TGTGCCAGCAACCAATACGAGGGAGGAACTGAAGCTTTCTTT
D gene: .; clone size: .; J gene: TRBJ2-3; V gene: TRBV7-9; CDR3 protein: CASSNTDTQYF; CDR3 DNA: TGTGCCAGCAGTAACACAGATACGCAGTATTTT
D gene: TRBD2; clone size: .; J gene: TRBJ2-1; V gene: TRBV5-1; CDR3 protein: CTSSLGRTSGRQNEQFF; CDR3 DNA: TGTACCAGCAGCTTGGGCAGGACTAGCGGGAGGCAGAATGAGCAGTTCTTC
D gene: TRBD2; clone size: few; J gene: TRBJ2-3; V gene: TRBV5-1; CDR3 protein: CASRPLAGGPGDRQYF; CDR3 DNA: TGCGCCAGCAGGCCCCTAGCGGGGGGGCCGGGGGATAGGCAGTATTTT
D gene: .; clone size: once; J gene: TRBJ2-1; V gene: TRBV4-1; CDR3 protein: CASSQEGFNIEQFF; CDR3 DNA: TGCGCGAGCAGCCAAGAAGGGTTTAACATTGAGCAGTTCTTC
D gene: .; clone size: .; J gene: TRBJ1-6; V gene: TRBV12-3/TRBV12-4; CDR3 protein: CASSLSAKNSPLYF; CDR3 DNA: TGTGCCAGCAGTTTATCGGCTAAGAATTCACCCCTCTACTTT
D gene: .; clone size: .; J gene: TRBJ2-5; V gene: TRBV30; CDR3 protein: CAWGLGETQYF; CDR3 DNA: TGTGCCTGGGGATTGGGAGAGACCCAGTACTTC